The 15 T cell receptor beta chains presented below share a single source sample, sequenced in a study of naive and memory T cell subsets. Two oligonucleotides, mixed equimolar, formed the beta constant-region primer covering TRBC1 and TRBC2. TCRdb re-analysed the UMI-ligation and nested PCR reads in MiXCR, keeping a single row per CDR3 protein. The repertoire includes 32,000 or so distinct CDR3 sequences, about 14% of them detected once, and around 23% sits in the top ten. Material: effector memory CD4+ T cells from blood. Subset of the sample: effector memory, CD45RA- CD27-. The receptor set was obtained from a human donor in good health.

The sample holds many counts of this clonotype. The rearrangement links TRBV7-6 to TRBJ2-7; D is unclear. Per germline, CDR1 SGHVS and CDR2 FNYEAQ. The CDR3 sequence is 13 residues long. Trimming shortened V by 5 bases and J by 4 bases, and 12 bases separated the two germline ends. CDR3 protein: CASSPGPAYEQYF. The DNA of the CDR3 is TGTGCCAGCAGCCCCGGGCCTGCATACGAGCAGTACTTC.

This clonotype has a handful of counts. The V and J genes are TRBV19 and TRBJ2-7, with D possibly being TRBD1 or TRBD2 (5 bases each). From germline, CDR1 is LNHDA and CDR2 SQIVND (reference sequence). This CDR3 region has 16 residues. The germline V and J ends were trimmed by 4 bases and 0 bases, with 16 bases remaining between them. CDR3 bases: TGTGCCAGTAGTAGAGGACGACAGCGGAGCTCCTACGAGCAGTACTTC. This encodes CASSRGRQRSSYEQYF.

The chain carries TRBV27 and TRBJ2-1; D is uncertain. This CDR3 spans 16 amino acids. CDR1 MNHEY and CDR2 SMNVEV come from the germline V gene (reference sequence). The germline V and J ends were trimmed by 5 bases and 0 bases, with 14 bases remaining between them. The CDR3 DNA follows: TGTGCCAGCAGTGGGCCGGTCTGGAGCTCCTACAATGAGCAGTTCTTC. The encoded protein is CASSGPVWSSYNEQFF.

This clonotype has ten or more counts. The DNA for the CDR3 is TGCAGTGCTAGCGCAGGGCAAGAGACCCAGTACTTC. Translation: CSASAGQETQYF. The chain combines TRBV20-1 with TRBJ2-5, with a tentative D call TRBD1 (5 bases). V lost 3 bases, J lost 2 bases, and 7 bases lay in between. This CDR3 has 12 residues. Germline CDR1 and CDR2: DFQATT and SNEGSKA (reference sequence).

The V call is TRBV7-9, the J call TRBJ2-7; D remains ambiguous. V dropped 5 bases and J dropped 4 bases, with 15 bases sitting between them. This CDR3 has 14 residues. Germline V CDR1 and CDR2: SEHNR, FQNEAQ (reference sequence). The CDR3 region has the DNA TGTGCCAGCAGCCTAACCCCCATCGATTACGAGCAGTACTTC. Translated, it gives CASSLTPIDYEQYF. The full variable domain, rest sourced from reference TRBV7-9 and TRBJ2-7, is DTGVSQNPRHKITKRGQNVTFRCDPISEHNRLYWYRQTLGQGPEFLTYFQNEAQLEKSRLLSDRFSAERPKGSFSTLEIQRTEQGDSAMYLCASSLTPIDYEQYFGPGTRLTVT.

This clonotype has more than one count but fewer than ten. V usage is TRBV20-1 and J usage is TRBJ2-3; D call uncertain. Trimming removed 0 bases from V and 8 bases from J, with 12 bases in between. The V gene's germline CDR1 is DFQATT and CDR2 SNEGSKA (reference sequence). The CDR3 totals 13 residues. The CDR3 coding sequence is TGCAGTGCTAGAGACTCTACACTTGGTACGCAGTATTTT. It encodes CSARDSTLGTQYF.

By sample fraction, this clonotype is medium-sized. The chain carries TRBV20-1 and TRBJ2-5, with 8 bases fitting TRBD2. There are 16 residues in the CDR3. The germline V gene encodes CDR1 DFQATT and CDR2 SNEGSKA (reference sequence). Trimming took 3 bases from V and 3 from J; bases not matched to a gene: 12. The chain's CDR3 is CSASDQGLVWKETQYF. The CDR3 coding sequence is TGCAGTGCTAGTGACCAGGGACTAGTCTGGAAAGAGACCCAGTACTTC.

The chain has TRBV12-3 or TRBV12-4 and TRBJ2-2, with D perhaps matching TRBD1 (5 bases). The V gene lost 0 bases and the J gene lost 7 bases, with 12 bases spanning the gap. The CDR3 runs to 15 residues. CDR3 protein: CASSLALRVGGELFF. The DNA of the CDR3 is TGTGCCAGCAGTTTAGCGCTCAGGGTTGGCGGGGAGCTGTTTTTT.

The genes are TRBV6-4 and TRBJ2-1; D is tentatively TRBD1 or TRBD2 (5 bases each). The germline V gene has CDR1 MRHNA and CDR2 SNTAGT. Trimming pared 6 bases from V and 2 bases from J, leaving 8 bases between. The CDR3 is 13 amino acids. The CDR3 DNA is TGTGCCAGCAGCCTGGGGGCCTACAATGAGCAGTTCTTC. Translating it yields CASSLGAYNEQFF.

This clonotype was observed a handful of times. The J gene is TRBJ2-1, the V gene TRBV12-3 or TRBV12-4; 11 bases match TRBD2. The CDR3 totals 17 residues. The ends lost 5 bases at V and 5 bases at J; junction bases unmatched: 11. The CDR3 here is CASSLTPGLADNNEQFF. CDR3 sequence (DNA): TGTGCCAGCAGTCTGACCCCGGGACTAGCGGATAACAATGAGCAGTTCTTC.

This clonotype was recorded at least ten times. The gene calls are TRBV6-2 or TRBV6-3 and TRBJ2-5, with TRBD1 matching 10 bases. The CDR3 consists of 17 residues. CDR1 is MNHEY and CDR2 is SVGEGT in the germline V gene. V dropped 5 bases and J dropped 5; count of bases not matched to a gene: 14. DNA of the CDR3: TGTGCCAGCAGTCACCCCCGGACAGGGGGGATCGGGGAGACCCAGTACTTC. Its protein is CASSHPRTGGIGETQYF.

This clonotype was counted only a few times. V and J are TRBV15 and TRBJ1-1, with D maybe TRBD1 (6 bases). V dropped 5 bases and J dropped 0 bases, with 16 bases sitting between them. This CDR3 is 16 amino acids long. Germline loops: CDR1 LNHNV, CDR2 YYDKDF (reference sequence). The CDR3 DNA reads as TGTGCCACCAGCCTCCGAATTTCAGGGGTGAACACTGAAGCTTTCTTT. Translated, it gives CATSLRISGVNTEAFF.

In this sample, this clonotype is medium-sized. The chain combines TRBV20-1 with TRBJ2-5, with TRBD1 identical over 10 bases. The trim removed 5 bases at V and 5 bases at J, leaving 8 bases unmatched. Germline lookup yields CDR1 DFQATT and CDR2 SNEGSKA (reference sequence). The CDR3 has 14 amino acids. The DNA for the CDR3 is TGCAGTGCTTACGGACAGGGGGGTCTGGAGACCCAGTACTTC. Protein product: CSAYGQGGLETQYF.

The chain is built from TRBV3-1 and TRBJ1-2; D uncertain. In germline, CDR1 is LGHDT, CDR2 YNNKEL (reference sequence). Trimming took 3 bases from V and 4 from J, leaving 9 bases between them. CDR3 length: 13 residues. CDR3 coding DNA: TGTGCCAGCAGCCAGACATCGATCTATGGCTACACCTTC. Translating it yields CASSQTSIYGYTF. The whole variable domain, remainder taken from reference TRBV3-1 and TRBJ1-2, is DTAVSQTPKYLVTQMGNDKSIKCEQNLGHDTMYWYKQDSKKFLKIMFSYNNKELIINETVPNRFSPKSPDKAHLNLHINSLELGDSAVYFCASSQTSIYGYTFGSGTRLTVV.

The V call is TRBV28, the J call TRBJ1-5, with 7 bases matching TRBD1. CDR3 length: 15 residues. CDR1 is MDHEN and CDR2 is SYDVKM in the germline V gene. V lost 6 bases, J lost 5 bases, and 10 bases stayed unmatched. The DNA of the CDR3 is TGTGCCAGCAGGGCCCCGGGACAGACATATCAGCCCCAGCATTTT. This encodes CASRAPGQTYQPQHF.